The 25 T cell receptor beta chains listed next were all sequenced from one sample in a study of blood T cell repertoires in COVID-19. Sequencing used immunoSEQ multiplex PCR; TCRdb keeps in-frame clones, though not all of them. The data hold 200,000 to 250,000 clones, with around 90% observed a single time. The sample consisted of PBMCs or T cells enriched from blood (not recorded which). These receptors originate from a woman in her 50s who had recovered from COVID-19.

V usage is TRBV5-1 and J usage is TRBJ2-7, with D perhaps TRBD1 (7 bases). The CDR3 runs to 15 residues. CDR1 is SGHRS, CDR2 YFSETQ, per germline. V lost 4 bases to trimming and J lost 2 bases, with 16 bases between them. The CDR3 DNA is TGCGCCAGCAGCGGCGGCGGGACAGCCGCCTACGAGCAGTACTTC. Protein product: CASSGGGTAAYEQYF.

V usage is TRBV19 and J usage is TRBJ2-1, with 7 positions matching TRBD1. CDR3 length: 15 amino acids. Germline V gene lookup returns CDR1 LNHDA and CDR2 SQIVND (reference sequence). Trimming at V came to 2 bases and at J to 7 bases, leaving 8 bases not matched to a gene. The CDR3 region is CASSITRGFRNEQFF. In DNA form, the CDR3 reads TGTGCCAGTAGTATAACCAGGGGGTTTCGGAATGAGCAGTTCTTC.

V is TRBV6-5 and J is TRBJ2-3; a weak D match, TRBD2 (5 bases). V lost 4 bases to trimming and J lost 0 bases, with 14 bases between them. Germline loops: CDR1 MNHEY, CDR2 SVGAGI. The length of the CDR3 is 16 residues. The DNA of the CDR3 is TGTGCCAGCAGTTCTCGGAGGAAGGGAAGCACAGATACGCAGTATTTT. Translating gives CASSSRRKGSTDTQYF.

This clone showed up just once. This chain uses TRBV11-2 with TRBJ2-7; 7 bases align to TRBD1. The length of the CDR3 is 14 residues. The junction had 4 bases not matched to a gene; V was cut back by 2 bases and J by 3 bases. Germline CDR1 SGHAT, CDR2 FQNNGV. The CDR3 DNA follows: TGTGCCAGCAGCTTAACAGGGGCCTACTACGAGCAGTACTTC. It specifies CASSLTGAYYEQYF. Together with reference TRBV11-2 and TRBJ2-7, the CDR3 gives the full variable domain: EAGVAQSPRYKIIEKRQSVAFWCNPISGHATLYWYQQILGQGPKLLIQFQNNGVVDDSQLPKDRFSAERLKGVDSTLKIQPAKLEDSAVYLCASSLTGAYYEQYFGPGTRLTVT.

This chain joins TRBV9 and TRBJ2-1, with 12 nucleotides matching TRBD1. Germline CDR1 reads SGDLS; CDR2 reads YYNGEE. The CDR3 extends over 16 amino acids. Trimming at V came to 4 bases and at J to 1 base, leaving 3 bases not matched to a gene. Here the CDR3 reads CASSPGQGASYNEQFF. The CDR3 DNA reads TGTGCCAGCAGCCCGGGACAGGGGGCTTCCTACAATGAGCAGTTCTTC. The variable domain in full, with the rest retrieved from reference TRBV9 and TRBJ2-1, is DSGVTQTPKHLITATGQRVTLRCSPRSGDLSVYWYQQSLDQGLQFLIQYYNGEERAKGNILERFSAQQFPDLHSELNLSSLELGDSALYFCASSPGQGASYNEQFFGPGTRLTVL.

The chain employs TRBV5-1 and TRBJ1-1, with 8 bases fitting TRBD1. The CDR3 spans 14 residues. Germline V gives CDR1 SGHRS, CDR2 YFSETQ. J gave up 0 bases and V 4 bases, and 2 bases lay outside the gene matches. CDR3 loop: CASSGTGLNTEAFF. The CDR3 nucleotides are TGCGCCAGCAGCGGGACAGGCTTGAACACTGAAGCTTTCTTT.

The chain links TRBV7-9 to TRBJ2-1; 10 bases align to TRBD2. This CDR3 has 15 residues. V shed 5 bases, J shed 9 bases, and the junction held 10 bases outside the gene matches. The germline gives CDR1 SEHNR, CDR2 FQNEAQ (reference sequence). The CDR3 is CASSDTSGKGSEQFF. The DNA of the CDR3 is TGTGCCAGCAGCGATACTAGCGGGAAAGGAAGTGAGCAGTTCTTC. Variable domain in full (rest from reference TRBV7-9 and TRBJ2-1): DTGVSQNPRHKITKRGQNVTFRCDPISEHNRLYWYRQTLGQGPEFLTYFQNEAQLEKSRLLSDRFSAERPKGSFSTLEIQRTEQGDSAMYLCASSDTSGKGSEQFFGPGTRLTVL.

The V gene is TRBV27, the J gene TRBJ1-2; no clear D. V lost 5 bases, J lost 0 bases, and 13 bases lay in between. Germline CDR1 reads MNHEY; CDR2 reads SMNVEV (reference sequence). The CDR3 loop spans 15 amino acids. The CDR3 spells CASSRRENPNYGYTF. The CDR3 nucleotides read TGTGCCAGCAGTCGCCGAGAAAACCCTAACTATGGCTACACCTTC.

This rearrangement joins TRBV4-2 to TRBJ1-2, with D perhaps matching TRBD1 (5 bases). V lost 1 base, J lost 8 bases, and 14 bases lay in between. The CDR3 is made up of 14 amino acids. CDR1 is LGHNA and CDR2 is YNFKEQ in the germline V gene. CDR3 residues: CASSQVGGAGGYTF. The CDR3 DNA sequence: TGTGCCAGCAGCCAAGTAGGAGGGGCAGGGGGCTACACCTTC.

The genes are TRBV2 and TRBJ2-3, with TRBD1 as a possible D gene (6 bases). The germline gives CDR1 SNHLY, CDR2 FYNNEI. The ends were cut back, 10 bases at V and 3 bases at J, with 11 bases in the middle. CDR3 size: 12 residues. CDR3 in DNA: TGTGCCACTGGGACATTAACAGATACGCAGTATTTT. It translates to CATGTLTDTQYF.

This chain connects TRBV3-1 (or the pseudogene TRBV3-2) to TRBJ1-1; perhaps TRBD1 as D (5 bases). Between the trimmed V and J ends, which lost 1 base and 9 bases, there was a span of 12 bases. Germline CDR1 and CDR2: LGHDT and YNNKEL (reference sequence). The CDR3 covers 13 residues. DNA for the CDR3: TGTGCCAGCAGCCAAGCCAGGACAACGAAAGCTTTCTTT. It translates to CASSQARTTKAFF.

The chain couples TRBV28 to TRBJ1-2, with TRBD1 as a possible D gene (6 bases). The CDR3 is 14 residues long. The ends were cut back, 2 bases at V and 8 bases at J, with 15 bases in the middle. Per germline, CDR1 MDHEN and CDR2 SYDVKM. The DNA of the CDR3 is TGTGCCAGCAGTTTACGGACAGCGCAGGGGGGCTACACCTTC. Translating gives CASSLRTAQGGYTF.

This sequence joins TRBV6-5 and TRBJ1-1; D call uncertain. V was cut by 2 bases and J by 4 bases, with 5 bases left in between. CDR3 length: 12 amino acids. Germline V gene sequence: CDR1 MNHEY, CDR2 SVGAGI. DNA of the CDR3: TGTGCCAGCAGTTACCAGGCCACTGAAGCTTTCTTT. Its protein is CASSYQATEAFF.

This chain joins TRBV12-3 or TRBV12-4 and TRBJ2-7; 7 bases match TRBD2. V shed 3 bases and J 7 bases; nucleotides not matched to a gene: 6. The length of the CDR3 is 13 residues. The CDR3 nucleotides are TGTGCCAGCAGTTTGTTGGCGGGAGTAGAGCAGTACTTC. This translates into CASSLLAGVEQYF.

V gene TRBV18 combines with J gene TRBJ1-2; tentatively, D is TRBD1 (5 bases). This CDR3 has 15 amino acids. Germline values: CDR1 KGHSH, CDR2 LQKENI. Trimming removed 4 bases from V and 1 base from J, with 13 bases in between. The CDR3 DNA follows: TGTGCCAGCTCACTATGGACACAGGATAACTATGGCTACACCTTC. Translating gives CASSLWTQDNYGYTF.

The chain joins TRBV19 to TRBJ2-5; 7 positions match TRBD2. V was clipped by 5 bases and J by 0 bases; unmatched bases: 9. Germline CDR1 and CDR2: LNHDA and SQIVND (reference sequence). The CDR3 is made up of 16 amino acids. The chain's CDR3 is CASSRLSGADQETQYF. Written as DNA, the CDR3 is TGTGCCAGTAGTCGGTTAAGCGGGGCAGACCAAGAGACCCAGTACTTC.

Concerning this clone: Other DNA sequences in this sample translate to the same CDR3. The chain combines TRBV5-1 with TRBJ2-5; D is ambiguous. The CDR3 sequence is 15 residues long. V lost 0 bases and J 2 bases, leaving 11 bases between the germline ends. Germline values: CDR1 SGHRS, CDR2 YFSETQ. The DNA for the CDR3 is TGCGCCAGCAGCTTGGGAGGAGACGGACAAGAGACCCAGTACTTC. It is translated as CASSLGGDGQETQYF.

The V and J genes are TRBV2 and TRBJ2-1, with 11 bases identical to TRBD2. This CDR3 has 17 residues. J gave up 5 bases and V 2 bases, and 8 bases lay outside the gene matches. Germline-derived CDR1 and CDR2 are SNHLY and FYNNEI. CDR3 loop: CASSERLGLAVNNEQFF. The CDR3 DNA is TGTGCCAGCAGTGAAAGGCTGGGACTAGCGGTTAACAATGAGCAGTTCTTC.

J is TRBJ1-2 and V is TRBV5-1, with 8 bases aligning to TRBD1. There are 15 residues in the CDR3. Unmatched junction bases numbered 8, after V lost 7 bases and J lost 0 bases. Germline V lookup: CDR1 SGHRS, CDR2 YFSETQ. The CDR3 reads CASWQGASSNYGYTF. In DNA form, the CDR3 reads TGCGCCAGCTGGCAGGGGGCCAGTTCTAACTATGGCTACACCTTC.

The V call is TRBV28, the J call TRBJ2-3; TRBD2 aligns across 9 bases. With 10 bases clipped from V and 0 bases from J, the junction kept 14 bases outside the gene matches. The length of the CDR3 is 17 residues. Germline V gives CDR1 MDHEN, CDR2 SYDVKM. CDR3 bases: TGTGCCACCTTCTTAGCGGGAGTGCTTGAGAGCACAGATACGCAGTATTTT. Amino acids: CATFLAGVLESTDTQYF.

The chain joins TRBV6-2 or TRBV6-3 to TRBJ2-1; no definite D call. Germline V gives CDR1 MNHEY, CDR2 SVGEGT. V lost 2 bases to trimming and J lost 7 bases, with 6 bases between them. The CDR3 consists of 12 residues. Written as DNA, the CDR3 is TGTGCCAGCAGTTACACATATAATGAGCAGTTCTTC. Translated, it gives CASSYTYNEQFF.

The chain links TRBV7-3 to TRBJ2-3, with TRBD1 matching 9 bases. V lost 5 bases to trimming and J lost 4 bases; unmatched junction nucleotides: 4. Germline CDR1 is SGHTA and CDR2 is FQGTGA. The CDR3 consists of 14 residues. DNA for the CDR3: TGTGCCAGCAGCGCAGACAGGGGGGCAGATACGCAGTATTTT. Protein sequence: CASSADRGADTQYF.

This clone was observed a handful of times. The V and J genes are TRBV30 and TRBJ2-2; no firm D call. Germline lookup yields CDR1 GTSNPN and CDR2 SVGIG (reference sequence). The CDR3 totals 13 residues. V was cut by 2 bases and J by 7 bases, with 11 bases left in between. The CDR3 nucleotides read TGTGCCTGGAGTCTCGTCAGCGTCGGGGAGCTGTTTTTT. This gives the protein CAWSLVSVGELFF.

A single count supports this clone. V gene TRBV5-1 combines with J gene TRBJ1-3; D gene unclear. Between the trimmed V and J ends, which lost 5 bases and 4 bases, there was a span of 10 bases. Germline-derived CDR1 and CDR2 are SGHRS and YFSETQ. The CDR3 is 13 amino acids. The CDR3 loop is CASRPTGGNTIYF. As DNA, the CDR3 is TGCGCCAGCAGGCCAACCGGGGGAAACACCATATATTTT. The full variable domain, rest sourced from reference TRBV5-1 and TRBJ1-3, is KAGVTQTPRYLIKTRGQQVTLSCSPISGHRSVSWYQQTPGQGLQFLFEYFSETQRNKGNFPGRFSGRQFSNSRSEMNVSTLELGDSALYLCASRPTGGNTIYFGEGSWLTVV.

The chain carries TRBV5-6 and TRBJ1-3; maybe TRBD1 (5 bases). The CDR3 runs 15 residues. Trimming took off 6 bases at V and 3 bases at J, with 16 bases between the two ends. Germline V gives CDR1 SGHDT, CDR2 YYEEEE. The CDR3 DNA sequence: TGTGCCAGCAACCCTCGTGGGGCGTATGGAAACACCATATATTTT. Amino acid sequence: CASNPRGAYGNTIYF.